This TCR beta chain originates from a study of blood T cell repertoires in COVID-19. The overall study: The United States, Italy and Spain provided the acute and convalescent COVID-19 samples. T cells, B-cell-depleted T cells, or PBMCs provided the cDNA or gDNA that served as material.

In the source study's methods: Reference gene primers were amplified, and this amplification served to estimate nucleated cell counts. The table came from immunoSEQ multiplex PCR; TCRdb's copy has only in-frame clones and leaves some out. That table gives V, J and clone size, and the DNA gave D and trimming. The table records about 55,000 clones, roughly four fifths of them present only once. This clone was recorded once. This TCR was recovered from a woman aged 60-75 years with acute or convalescent COVID-19. The sequencing sample was made of peripheral blood.

The CDR3 bases are TGTGCCAGCAGGCGGGAGTATGAAGCTTTCTTT. It yields the protein CASRREYEAFF. This rearrangement joins TRBV7-9 to TRBJ1-1; no clear D. Germline CDR1 is SEHNR and CDR2 is FQNEAQ (reference sequence). Trimming shortened V by 6 bases and J by 7 bases, and 9 bases separated the two germline ends. This CDR3 is 11 amino acids long.